This entry describes one T cell receptor (beta chain). The data derive from a study of cytomegalovirus exposure and HLA in healthy donors. PCR involved 60 Vbeta and 13 Jbeta primers. Produced via immunoSEQ multiplex PCR; TCRdb's table is partial and in-frame only. The table has over 150,000 clones, around 79% seen once. Trimming stripped 5 bases from V and 0 bases from J, with 12 bases between. Germline V CDR1 and CDR2: SQVTM, ANQGSEA. This CDR3 has 14 amino acids. The sequenced material came from PBMCs. The receptor was derived from a man between 18 and 29 years old in good health and CMV-seronegative. The chain recombines TRBV29-1 with TRBJ2-3, with D perhaps TRBD2 (5 bases). The CDR3 reads CSVRAETSTDTQYF. As DNA, the CDR3 is TGCAGCGTTAGAGCGGAAACTAGCACAGATACGCAGTATTTT.